These T cell receptor beta chains were read from a single sample in a study of beta chain features in type 1 diabetes. Clones were sequenced by immunoSEQ multiplex PCR, and TCRdb holds only the in-frame ones, with some missing. The data contain 240,000 or so clones, around 68% of them singletons. The sample was naive CD4+ T cells from blood. These receptors came from a man aged 30-40 years in good health. The conserved cysteine and the conserved F or W are not part of the CDR3 here. The order of the fields is V gene, J gene, CDR3 protein.

v_gene: TRBV30
j_gene: TRBJ2-1
CDR3aa: AWSADGRAYNEQF

v_gene: TRBV30
j_gene: TRBJ1-2
CDR3aa: VTNSQGNYGYT

v_gene: TRBV9
j_gene: TRBJ2-3
CDR3aa: ASSVGVMWADTQY

v_gene: TRBV5-1
j_gene: TRBJ2-5
CDR3aa: ASSPMTGEETQY

v_gene: TRBV6-6
j_gene: TRBJ2-5
CDR3aa: ASSPKWGQYQETQY

v_gene: TRBV21-1
j_gene: TRBJ2-3
CDR3aa: ARRDRASTDTQY

v_gene: TRBV2
j_gene: TRBJ1-1
CDR3aa: ASSERYADQNTEAF

v_gene: TRBV27
j_gene: TRBJ2-7
CDR3aa: ASSPTGGPRNRGEQY

v_gene: TRBV7-2
j_gene: TRBJ2-5
CDR3aa: ASSPPAGGRETQY

v_gene: TRBV25-1
j_gene: TRBJ2-7
CDR3aa: ASSANRAGAARQY

v_gene: TRBV7-2
j_gene: TRBJ2-3
CDR3aa: ASRLTILAGGTDTQY

v_gene: TRBV30
j_gene: TRBJ2-3
CDR3aa: ALSAGSGTDTQY

v_gene: TRBV29-1
j_gene: TRBJ2-3
CDR3aa: SVGAGGTDTQY

v_gene: TRBV30
j_gene: TRBJ2-7
CDR3aa: AWSAGPYEQY

v_gene: TRBV29-1
j_gene: TRBJ2-7
CDR3aa: SVVTGTALYEQY

v_gene: TRBV7-9
j_gene: TRBJ2-5
CDR3aa: ASSPQETQY

v_gene: TRBV5-1
j_gene: TRBJ2-3
CDR3aa: ASSPLAGGPTQY

v_gene: TRBV7-9
j_gene: TRBJ2-2
CDR3aa: ASSLDTPPGELF

v_gene: TRBV29-1
j_gene: TRBJ1-2
CDR3aa: SVLDRGTYGYT

v_gene: TRBV4-3
j_gene: TRBJ2-1
CDR3aa: ASSQVLTYNEQF

v_gene: TRBV7-2
j_gene: TRBJ2-1
CDR3aa: ASSLDLASLGQF

v_gene: TRBV7-2
j_gene: TRBJ2-1
CDR3aa: ASSFGTGSYNEQF

v_gene: TRBV10-3
j_gene: TRBJ2-1
CDR3aa: AIMSAGQGASEQF

v_gene: TRBV30
j_gene: TRBJ2-7
CDR3aa: AWSYGQLEQY

v_gene: TRBV2
j_gene: TRBJ2-3
CDR3aa: ASRGLAGPQGDTQY

v_gene: TRBV29-1
j_gene: TRBJ2-1
CDR3aa: SVVVPGLADNEQF

v_gene: TRBV21-1
j_gene: TRBJ2-1
CDR3aa: ASSKLVTKSYNEQF

v_gene: TRBV30
j_gene: TRBJ1-1
CDR3aa: AWSEGTNTEAF

v_gene: TRBV14
j_gene: TRBJ2-6
CDR3aa: ASSQEPTSGANVLT

v_gene: TRBV7-6
j_gene: TRBJ2-7
CDR3aa: ASSPDRPEVRYEQY

v_gene: TRBV30
j_gene: TRBJ2-5
CDR3aa: AWRVVQETQY

v_gene: TRBV4-3
j_gene: TRBJ2-1
CDR3aa: ASSQDLRDLYNEQF

v_gene: TRBV29-1
j_gene: TRBJ1-1
CDR3aa: SVSLLRRNTEAF

v_gene: TRBV30
j_gene: TRBJ2-3
CDR3aa: AWSGQIRDTQY

v_gene: TRBV29-1
j_gene: TRBJ2-5
CDR3aa: SVLTGGEETQY

v_gene: TRBV29-1
j_gene: TRBJ2-3
CDR3aa: SVDGTALTDTQY

v_gene: TRBV6-1
j_gene: TRBJ2-1
CDR3aa: ASSEWRTLFEQF